This TCR beta chain originates from a study of blood T cells in healthy people across ages. Study-level points and caveats: Percentage of naive T cells showed a strong correlation with TCR beta diversity.

Germline V gene lookup returns CDR1 MDHEN and CDR2 SYDVKM. The CDR3 totals 15 residues. Using a J-beta primer mix together with a sample-barcoded 5' primer, a second PCR was run for roughly 7 to 11 cycles. Unique molecular identifiers of 12 random nucleotides labeled each cDNA. TCRdb processed the 5' RACE reads anew with MiXCR; each CDR3 protein has one entry. The data contain around 800,000 distinct CDR3 sequences, roughly 25% of them singletons. As for this clonotype: The antigen remains undetermined. At one of its ends the junction is not consistent with the germline gene, which may arise from a read error.

Isolation yielded PBMCs, at least 7 million per sample, in every case. These data were also filed under a second study, of T cells of mothers and their children.

The TCR comes from a boy between 5 and 17 years old in good health. The chain carries TRBV28 and TRBJ1-1, with TRBD1 as a possible D gene (5 bases). Sequencing used blood. This CDR3 reads CASSPRDGMNTEASF. The CDR3 nucleotides are TGTGCCAGCAGTCCAAGGGACGGAATGAACACTGAAGCTTCCTTT.